In its sample, the clone carrying this T cell receptor (beta chain) was seen many times. Its matching antigen is unknown. The data belong to a study of early T cells in non-severe SARS-CoV-2 infection. In the study overall: Sequencing used unsorted whole-blood bulk RNA, so chains lack pairing. The study, taken as a whole, reports: The VDJdb matching leaned toward anti-spike CD8 responses and overlooked private and CD4 specificities.

Unique molecular identifiers were affixed to single, distinct cDNA molecules. MiXCR was run by TCRdb on the 5' RACE reads, yielding one entry per CDR3 protein. The sample lists under 40,000 distinct CDR3 sequences, 5.5% to 6.5% occurring once. The CDR3 is made up of 15 amino acids. CDR1 and CDR2 from the germline V gene are SGHVS and FNYEAQ. The ends were cut back, 1 base at V and 6 bases at J, with 16 bases in the middle. The sequenced sample was whole blood. The receptor was derived from an adult who was a healthcare worker with PCR-confirmed SARS-CoV-2 infection or an uninfected control (not recorded which). The rearrangement links TRBV7-6 to TRBJ2-7; D assignment may be TRBD1 or TRBD2 (5 bases each). In nucleotides, the CDR3 is TGTGCCAGCAGCTTAGACTTTGGGGGAACCGGCGAGCAGTACTTC. Protein product: CASSLDFGGTGEQYF.